Shown below are 8 T cell receptor beta chains from a single sample sequenced in a study of cytomegalovirus exposure and HLA in healthy donors. The PCR used 60 Vbeta and 13 Jbeta primers. Data came from immunoSEQ multiplex PCR; TCRdb stores just in-frame clones and leaves some out. The sample consists of 100,000 or so clones, over 75% of them appearing once. The sequenced sample was PBMCs. These receptors came from a man aged 18 to 29 in good health and CMV-seronegative.

Here the CDR3 DNA reads TGTGCCAGCAGTTACTCTACCGGGACAGGGAATGGCTACACCTTC. Translated: CASSYSTGTGNGYTF. The chain has TRBV6-6 and TRBJ1-2, with TRBD1 matching 9 bases. The CDR3 has 15 amino acids. CDR1 is MNHNY and CDR2 is SVGAGI in the germline V gene (reference sequence). With 0 bases clipped from V and 6 bases from J, the junction kept 5 bases outside the gene matches.

The rearrangement links TRBV18 to TRBJ2-1; 7 nucleotides agree with TRBD2. This CDR3 is 18 amino acids long. Germline V CDR1 and CDR2: KGHSH, LQKENI. The J segment lost 13 bases and the V segment lost 2 bases, leaving 23 bases of the junction unmatched. CDR3 in amino acids: CASSPTVQGSVSGEGQFF. CDR3 DNA sequence: TGTGCCAGCTCACCAACGGTCCAGGGATCGGTGTCCGGGGAGGGCCAGTTCTTC. The full variable domain, with the rest looked up from reference TRBV18 and TRBJ2-1, is NAGVMQNPRHLVRRRGQEARLRCSPMKGHSHVYWYRQLPEEGLKFMVYLQKENIIDESGMPKERFSAEFPKEGPSILRIQQVVRGDSAAYFCASSPTVQGSVSGEGQFFGPGTRLTVL.

The chain has TRBV7-9 and TRBJ1-2; 8 bases align to TRBD1. V shed 3 bases and J 4 bases; nucleotides not matched to a gene: 4. The germline gives CDR1 SEHNR, CDR2 FQNEAQ (reference sequence). The CDR3 runs to 14 residues. The CDR3 DNA reads TGTGCCAGCAGCTTGTCCGGGACAGGCTATGGCTACACCTTC. It yields the protein CASSLSGTGYGYTF.

V usage is TRBV5-1 and J usage is TRBJ2-3, with 12 bases identical to TRBD2. CDR1 and CDR2 (germline): SGHRS, YFSETQ. The CDR3 length is 16 residues. J lost 3 bases, V lost 3 bases, and 5 bases had no gene match. The CDR3 region is CASSSGLAGGTDTQYF. DNA for the CDR3: TGCGCCAGCAGCTCGGGGCTAGCGGGGGGGACAGATACGCAGTATTTT. Looking up the rest from reference TRBV5-1 and TRBJ2-3 gives the full variable domain: KAGVTQTPRYLIKTRGQQVTLSCSPISGHRSVSWYQQTPGQGLQFLFEYFSETQRNKGNFPGRFSGRQFSNSRSEMNVSTLELGDSALYLCASSSGLAGGTDTQYFGPGTRLTVL.

A remark on this clone: A read error may account for a junction end that differs from germline. This chain links TRBV7-9 with TRBJ1-2; D is perhaps TRBD1 (6 bases). Germline CDR1 SEHNR, CDR2 FQNEAQ (reference sequence). The CDR3 runs to 16 residues. Here the CDR3 reads CSSSTETLDRNYGYTF. In DNA form, the CDR3 reads TGTTCCAGCAGCACCGAGACTCTGGACAGAAACTATGGCTACACCTTC.

This rearrangement joins TRBV9 to TRBJ2-2; perhaps TRBD2 as D (5 bases). Trimming cost V 4 bases and J 7 bases, with 17 bases left between them. Germline V gene sequence: CDR1 SGDLS, CDR2 YYNGEE. The CDR3 consists of 15 residues. CDR3 in amino acids: CASSLGGGLSGELFF. The CDR3 DNA is TGTGCCAGCAGCCTTGGTGGAGGTCTAAGCGGGGAGCTGTTTTTT. Full variable domain (remainder filled in from reference TRBV9 and TRBJ2-2): DSGVTQTPKHLITATGQRVTLRCSPRSGDLSVYWYQQSLDQGLQFLIQYYNGEERAKGNILERFSAQQFPDLHSELNLSSLELGDSALYFCASSLGGGLSGELFFGEGSRLTVL.

This chain links TRBV19 with TRBJ1-1, with D possibly matching TRBD1 (6 bases). V lost 7 bases, J lost 4 bases, and 16 bases lay in between. CDR1 and CDR2 (germline): LNHDA, SQIVND (reference sequence). The CDR3 has 14 residues. CDR3 amino acids: CASNPTGLVTEAFF. For the CDR3, the DNA is TGTGCCAGTAACCCCACAGGGCTGGTCACTGAAGCTTTCTTT.

This clone has only a few counts. V is TRBV7-3 and J is TRBJ2-3; TRBD2 matches at 7 bases. The CDR3 has 15 residues. Germline-derived CDR1 and CDR2 are SGHTA and FQGTGA. Trimming removed 5 bases from V and 1 base from J; junction bases left unmatched: 6. For the CDR3, the DNA is TGTGCCAGCAGCCTATTAGCGGGTGGCACAGATACGCAGTATTTT. It translates to CASSLLAGGTDTQYF.